A single sample gave rise to the 24 T cell receptor beta chains below, sequenced in a study of multiple sclerosis patients with progressive multifocal leukoencephalopathy. Time point: before natalizumab initiation. TCRdb's copy holds only in-frame clones and misses some; the assay was immunoSEQ multiplex PCR. The sample consists of roughly 28,000 clones, approximately 90% of them appearing once. Material for sequencing was PBMCs. The receptors originated from a human donor with multiple sclerosis.

This clone was seen a handful of times. V and J are TRBV6-6 and TRBJ1-1, with D perhaps matching TRBD1 (6 bases). This CDR3 contains 13 residues. The germline gives CDR1 MNHNY, CDR2 SVGAGI (reference sequence). Trimming shortened V by 5 bases and J by 7 bases, and 14 bases separated the two germline ends. The CDR3 DNA follows: TGTGCCAGCAGTCCGTGGGAGGGGGGTGAAGCTTTCTTT. Its protein product is CASSPWEGGEAFF.

The V call is TRBV5-1, the J call TRBJ2-5, with 9 bases matching TRBD2. This CDR3 has 16 residues. Unmatched junction bases numbered 4, after V lost 0 bases and J lost 1 base. Germline values: CDR1 SGHRS, CDR2 YFSETQ. DNA for the CDR3: TGCGCCAGCAGCTTGGGACTAGCGGCCCTCCAAGAGACCCAGTACTTC. It yields the protein CASSLGLAALQETQYF.

In DNA, the CDR3 is TGTGCCAGCAGTTTACTAGGCTCTGGGGCCAACGTCCTGACTTTC. Its translation: CASSLLGSGANVLTF. The J gene is TRBJ2-6, the V gene TRBV28; D is unresolved. The V and J ends lost 2 bases and 0 bases respectively, with 5 bases between them. The germline gives CDR1 MDHEN, CDR2 SYDVKM. CDR3 length: 15 residues.

The CDR3: CASSRTAGGTNTEAFF. The CDR3 coding sequence is TGTGCCAGCAGCCGGACGGCCGGTGGGACGAACACTGAAGCTTTCTTT. The V gene is TRBV4-2, the J gene TRBJ1-1; tentative D call: TRBD1 (5 bases). CDR1 and CDR2 (germline): LGHNA, YNFKEQ. The CDR3 runs to 16 residues. V lost 4 bases to trimming and J lost 1 base, with 16 bases between them.

CDR3: CASSFNERGTDTQYF. CDR3 nucleotide sequence: TGTGCCAGCAGCTTCAACGAGCGGGGCACAGATACGCAGTATTTT. This chain connects TRBV7-2 to TRBJ2-3; the D gene is possibly TRBD2 (6 bases). The CDR3 spans 15 residues. Trimming pared 3 bases from V and 1 base from J, leaving 11 bases between. Germline V gene sequence: CDR1 SGHTA, CDR2 FQGNSA.

The chain has TRBV7-8 and TRBJ2-3; 7 bases align to TRBD2. V lost 4 bases and J lost 5; bases outside the gene matches: 3. Per germline, CDR1 SGHVS and CDR2 FQNEAQ. This CDR3 region has 13 residues. DNA for the CDR3: TGTGCCAGCAGCTGGGGGGGGGTAGATACGCAGTATTTT. It encodes CASSWGGVDTQYF.

The gene calls are TRBV5-5 and TRBJ1-1; maybe TRBD1 (5 bases). V lost 4 bases to trimming and J lost 3 bases, with 13 bases between them. From germline, CDR1 is SGHKS and CDR2 YYEKEE (reference sequence). The CDR3 spans 14 residues. The CDR3 reads CASSPPGGDTEAFF. The CDR3 nucleotides are TGTGCCAGCAGCCCGCCGGGGGGAGACACTGAAGCTTTCTTT.

The J gene is TRBJ1-6, the V gene TRBV11-2; D might be TRBD1 (5 bases). The length of the CDR3 is 17 residues. CDR1 and CDR2 (germline): SGHAT, FQNNGV. V was trimmed by 5 bases and J by 0 bases, leaving 14 bases between them. The CDR3 loop is CASSSDSASSYNSPLHF. CDR3 DNA: TGTGCCAGCAGCAGCGACAGTGCTAGCTCCTATAATTCACCCCTCCACTTT.

The genes are TRBV28 and TRBJ2-4, with 9 nucleotides matching TRBD1. CDR1 is MDHEN, CDR2 SYDVKM, per germline. This CDR3 region has 14 residues. The V segment lost 0 bases and the J segment 13 bases; nucleotides outside the gene matches: 7. In DNA form, the CDR3 reads TGTGCCAGCAGTTTATGGGGGGGACAGGGTTCCCAGTACTTC. It yields the protein CASSLWGGQGSQYF.

The chain recombines TRBV27 with TRBJ2-1, with D hard to call. This CDR3 is 14 amino acids long. The ends were cut back, 3 bases at V and 8 bases at J, with 14 bases in the middle. The germline V gene has CDR1 MNHEY and CDR2 SMNVEV (reference sequence). The CDR3 loop is CASSFGQVHDEQFF. CDR3 in DNA: TGTGCCAGCAGTTTTGGTCAGGTTCACGATGAGCAGTTCTTC.

The rearrangement links TRBV7-2 to TRBJ2-5; no definite D call. The end of the DNA fits TRBJ2-7 better, so the J call may be wrong. CDR3 length equals 12 residues. From germline, CDR1 is SGHTA and CDR2 FQGNSA. The CDR3 DNA reads TGTGCCAGCAGCTTAAAGTCCTACGAGCAGTACTTC. This codes for CASSLKSYEQYF.

This clone was seen a single time. CDR3 residues: CASSQEVPNSPLHF. The CDR3 DNA reads as TGTGCCAGCAGCCAAGAGGTACCTAATTCACCCCTCCACTTT. The chain couples TRBV14 to TRBJ1-6; D remains ambiguous. Germline CDR1 reads SGHDN; CDR2 reads FVKESK. Trimming took 0 bases from V and 6 from J, leaving 6 bases between them. This CDR3 is built from 14 residues.

This sequence joins TRBV7-9 and TRBJ2-2, with D unclear. Germline V CDR1 and CDR2: SEHNR, FQNEAQ (reference sequence). The V and J ends lost 4 bases and 2 bases respectively, with 17 bases between them. The CDR3 spans 17 residues. CDR3 sequence reads: CASSSTQGRRNTGELFF. The CDR3 coding sequence is TGTGCCAGCAGCTCAACACAAGGACGGAGAAACACCGGGGAGCTGTTTTTT.

The chain couples TRBV27 to TRBJ2-1; D gene unclear. V lost 3 bases to trimming and J lost 6 bases, with 15 bases between them. This CDR3 is built from 15 residues. Germline assignment: CDR1 MNHEY and CDR2 SMNVEV (reference sequence). The CDR3 sequence: CASSLVRLWTNEQFF. DNA for the CDR3: TGTGCCAGCAGTTTGGTAAGACTCTGGACCAATGAGCAGTTCTTC.

V is TRBV10-3 and J is TRBJ2-7; either TRBD1 or TRBD2 may fit D (5 bases each). The CDR3 is 14 residues long. The ends were cut back, 6 bases at V and 5 bases at J, with 17 bases in the middle. The germline gives CDR1 ENHRY, CDR2 SYGVKD. For the CDR3, the DNA is TGTGCCATCAGGACGGGGCCGTCAGGCAACGAGCAGTACTTC. This encodes CAIRTGPSGNEQYF.

The V call is TRBV27, the J call TRBJ2-7, with a tentative D call TRBD2 (6 bases). The length of the CDR3 is 14 residues. CDR1 and CDR2 (germline): MNHEY, SMNVEV (reference sequence). Trimming shortened V by 5 bases and J by 5 bases, and 16 bases separated the two germline ends. CDR3 sequence: CASSAGRWGNEQYF. The CDR3 DNA follows: TGTGCCAGCAGTGCGGGACGCTGGGGGAACGAGCAGTACTTC.

The CDR3: CASSLFSDSRGNLETQYF. In nucleotides, the CDR3 is TGTGCCAGCAGCTTGTTTTCAGATAGCAGGGGCAATTTGGAGACCCAGTACTTC. This rearrangement joins TRBV5-5 to TRBJ2-5, with D possibly being TRBD1 (6 bases). Germline CDR1 and CDR2: SGHKS and YYEKEE (reference sequence). The CDR3 is made up of 18 amino acids. V was clipped by 1 base and J by 5 bases, with 24 bases between them.

This clone appeared a single time. The chain is built from TRBV7-6 and TRBJ1-3; D perhaps matches TRBD1 (5 bases). Trimming removed 2 bases at V and 7 bases at J, with 9 bases between. The CDR3 is 13 residues long. Germline CDR1 SGHVS, CDR2 FNYEAQ. CDR3 DNA sequence: TGTGCCAGCAGCTTATCAAGGGACAACACCATATATTTT. This sequence encodes CASSLSRDNTIYF.

The rearrangement joins TRBV15 to TRBJ1-5; the D gene is possibly TRBD1 (5 bases). The germline CDR1 and CDR2 sequences are LNHNV and YYDKDF (reference sequence). V was shortened by 0 bases and J by 1 base, with 7 bases between the two germline ends. This CDR3 has 15 residues. For the CDR3, the DNA is TGTGCCACCAGCAGAGACCGGGGCAGCAATCAGCCCCAGCATTTT. Translation gives CATSRDRGSNQPQHF.

This rearrangement joins TRBV2 to TRBJ2-5; D not certain. The CDR3 has 15 amino acids. V shed 2 bases and J shed 2 bases, with 12 bases lying between them. The germline V gene encodes CDR1 SNHLY and CDR2 FYNNEI. As DNA, the CDR3 is TGTGCCAGCAGTGAACCCAGGCCCAGTCAAGAGACCCAGTACTTC. Residues: CASSEPRPSQETQYF.

The sample holds one count of this clone. For the CDR3, the DNA is TGTGCCAGCAGCTTGAACAGGGAATATCAGGGAGGTGGCTACACCTTC. It translates to CASSLNREYQGGGYTF. The chain couples TRBV5-4 to TRBJ1-2, with a weak D call TRBD1 (6 bases). Germline assignment: CDR1 SGHNT and CDR2 YYREEE (reference sequence). The ends were cut back, 1 base at V and 7 bases at J, with 20 bases in the middle. This CDR3 region has 16 residues.

The chain employs TRBV4-1 and TRBJ2-7; perhaps TRBD1 as D (5 bases). Per the germline V gene, CDR1 is MGHRA and CDR2 is YSYEKL. This CDR3 comprises 18 residues. V lost 3 bases and J lost 5, with 26 bases in between. The CDR3 spells CASSQTRTLGSGSHEQYF. In DNA form, the CDR3 reads TGCGCCAGCAGCCAGACGAGAACCCTCGGGTCAGGGTCGCACGAGCAGTACTTC.

The chain links TRBV5-1 to TRBJ1-2, with no clear D. V was cut by 4 bases and J by 1 base, with 8 bases left in between. Germline-derived CDR1 and CDR2 are SGHRS and YFSETQ. This CDR3 spans 13 amino acids. CDR3 sequence: CASSPVLNYGYTF. Written as DNA, the CDR3 is TGCGCCAGCAGCCCCGTTCTTAACTATGGCTACACCTTC.

This chain connects TRBV2 to TRBJ2-3; D gene ambiguous. This CDR3 is built from 14 residues. CDR1 is SNHLY and CDR2 is FYNNEI in the germline V gene. The germline V and J ends were trimmed by 0 bases and 2 bases, with 6 bases remaining between them. Here the CDR3 reads CASSEAWNTDTQYF. The CDR3 coding sequence is TGTGCCAGCAGTGAAGCTTGGAACACAGATACGCAGTATTTT.